The rows below give T cell receptor beta chains drawn from one sample of a study of STAT5B mutations in CD4+ large granular lymphocyte leukemia. TCRdb keeps only in-frame clones here, not all; method: immunoSEQ multiplex PCR. The table lists tens of thousands of clones, just under 80% of them singletons. The specimen sequenced was CD4+ T cells from blood buffy coats. These receptors all stem from a human donor in good health. CDR3s include the opening cysteine and the closing phenylalanine or tryptophan. The order of the fields is D gene, clone size, V gene, J gene, CDR3 protein, CDR3 DNA. The D gene is left open where the match is weak. Expanded clones get a size class; other rows say once, few or many, or leave the size out.

>.|.|TRBV18|TRBJ1-1
CASSPAPSRRMNTEAFF
TGTGCCAGCTCACCAGCCCCTTCCCGGCGCATGAACACTGAAGCTTTCTTT
>.|.|TRBV21-1|TRBJ2-7
CASSKGVSDF
TGTGCCAGCAGCAAAGGCGTATCGGACTTC
>.|.|TRBV10-2|TRBJ1-5
CASSEGGGNQPQHF
TGCGCCAGCAGTGAGGGCGGGGGCAATCAGCCCCAGCATTTT
>TRBD1|.|TRBV7-9|TRBJ1-3
CASLRTGTGNTIYF
TGTGCCAGCCTTCGGACAGGCACTGGAAACACCATATATTTT
>.|.|TRBV6-6|TRBJ2-7
CASSYADYEQYF
TGTGCCAGCAGTTACGCGGACTACGAGCAGTACTTC
>TRBD1|once|TRBV18|TRBJ2-4
CASSRTGFSDIQYF
TGTGCCAGCTCACGGACAGGGTTTTCGGACATTCAGTACTTC
>.|.|TRBV5-4|TRBJ2-7
CASSFGGSREQYF
TGTGCCAGCAGCTTTGGGGGGAGTCGGGAGCAGTACTTC
>.|few|TRBV28|TRBJ1-1
CASSPGVVTEAFF
TGTGCCAGCAGTCCGGGGGTTGTCACTGAAGCTTTCTTT
>TRBD2|.|TRBV29-1|TRBJ2-1
CSVDLLAGDEQFF
TGCAGCGTTGATTTACTAGCGGGAGATGAGCAGTTCTTC
>.|few|TRBV28|TRBJ1-2
CASSTGTHGYTF
TGTGCCAGCAGTACAGGGACCCATGGCTACACCTTC
>TRBD1|.|TRBV7-3|TRBJ2-7
CASSPGTGDSYEQYF
TGTGCCAGCAGCCCCGGGACAGGGGACTCCTACGAGCAGTACTTC
>.|.|TRBV18|TRBJ2-2
CASSPTENTGELFF
TGTGCCAGCTCACCGACGGAGAACACCGGGGAGCTGTTTTTT
>TRBD2|.|TRBV5-4|TRBJ2-1
CASSSLAGAKKEEMKQFF
TGTGCCAGCAGCTCCTTAGCGGGAGCGAAGAAGGAGGAAATGAAGCAGTTCTTC
>.|once|TRBV28|TRBJ1-1
CASSLYGDRNEAFF
TGTGCCAGCAGTTTATACGGGGACCGAAATGAAGCTTTCTTT
>.|once|TRBV10-3|TRBJ2-7
CAISEGQSSYEQYF
TGTGCCATCAGTGAGGGACAGAGCTCCTACGAGCAGTACTTC
>.|few|TRBV10-3|TRBJ2-2
CAITQTGNTGELFF
TGTGCCATCACCCAGACAGGGAACACCGGGGAGCTGTTTTTT
>TRBD1|.|TRBV4-3|TRBJ2-1
CASSHDSLGTGSRNEQFF
TGCGCCAGCAGCCATGATTCCCTCGGGACAGGGTCGAGAAATGAGCAGTTCTTC
>.|.|TRBV10-1|TRBJ2-1
CASSDSPKHEQFF
TGCGCCAGCAGTGACTCCCCTAAGCATGAGCAGTTCTTC
>TRBD1|few|TRBV7-9|TRBJ1-2
CASSVPGQGARVYGYTF
TGTGCCAGCAGCGTTCCGGGACAGGGGGCGCGGGTCTATGGCTACACCTTC
>.|.|TRBV6-6|TRBJ1-4
CASSYFGDANEKLFF
TGTGCCAGCAGTTACTTTGGGGATGCGAATGAAAAACTGTTTTTT
>TRBD1|.|TRBV30|TRBJ1-1
CAWSSPGQGAYQNTEAFF
TGTGCCTGGAGTTCACCGGGACAGGGGGCTTACCAGAACACTGAAGCTTTCTTT
>.|.|TRBV18|TRBJ2-3
CASSPKDTQYF
TGTGCCAGCTCACCAAAAGATACGCAGTATTTT
>TRBD2|.|TRBV27|TRBJ2-1
CASSPLPGTSGTRNEQFF
TGTGCCAGCAGTCCGTTACCCGGGACTAGCGGGACACGAAATGAGCAGTTCTTC
>.|.|TRBV7-9|TRBJ1-2
CASSGIGELGHFYGYTF
TGTGCCAGCAGCGGAATAGGAGAGCTGGGACATTTCTATGGCTACACCTTC
>.|once|TRBV30|TRBJ1-2
CAWSQQGMGNYGYTF
TGTGCCTGGAGTCAACAGGGAATGGGGAACTATGGCTACACCTTC
>TRBD2|.|TRBV2|TRBJ2-1
CASSDSGLGQFF
TGTGCCAGCAGTGATTCCGGACTAGGGCAGTTCTTC
>.|.|TRBV5-6|TRBJ1-1
CASSLDPGNTEAFF
TGTGCCAGCAGCTTGGATCCGGGGAACACTGAAGCTTTCTTT
>TRBD2|few|TRBV10-1|TRBJ2-1
CASSETSGSGDEQFF
TGCGCCAGCAGTGAAACTAGCGGGAGTGGTGATGAGCAGTTCTTC
>.|.|TRBV7-9|TRBJ2-3
CASKTLYTDTQYF
TGTGCCAGCAAAACCCTATACACAGATACGCAGTATTTT
>.|few|TRBV6-6|TRBJ1-6
CASRSLRDGNSPLHF
TGTGCCAGCAGATCTCTCCGGGACGGCAATTCACCCCTCCACTTT
>.|.|TRBV5-1|TRBJ2-1
CASSHGSGNEQFF
TGCGCCAGCAGCCATGGCTCCGGGAATGAGCAGTTCTTC
>.|.|TRBV18|TRBJ2-3
CASSPRAGTDTQYF
TGTGCCAGCTCACCAAGAGCGGGCACAGATACGCAGTATTTT
>.|.|TRBV7-9|TRBJ2-1
CASFYSGRGYNEQFF
TGTGCCAGTTTCTATAGCGGAAGAGGGTACAATGAGCAGTTCTTC
>.|.|TRBV7-2|TRBJ2-3
CASSLAQIQYF
TGTGCCAGCAGCTTAGCACAGATCCAGTATTTT
>.|.|TRBV5-1|TRBJ2-1
CASSLGGGRDNEQFF
TGCGCCAGCAGCTTGGGGGGGGGCAGGGACAATGAGCAGTTCTTC
>.|.|TRBV4-3|TRBJ1-3
CASSPTGTTGNTIYF
TGCGCCAGCAGCCCCACGGGGACGACTGGAAACACCATATATTTT
>TRBD2|.|TRBV7-9|TRBJ2-5
CASRSAGGETQYF
TGTGCCAGCAGATCAGCGGGAGGAGAGACCCAGTACTTC
>.|.|TRBV2|TRBJ2-3
CASSGEGTDTQYF
TGTGCCAGCAGTGGTGAAGGCACAGATACGCAGTATTTT
>.|.|TRBV6-5|TRBJ1-5
CASSYQQGSNQPQHF
TGTGCCAGCAGTTACCAGCAGGGGAGCAATCAGCCCCAGCATTTT
>.|.|TRBV28|TRBJ1-2
CASSPLGRGYTF
TGTGCCAGCAGCCCATTGGGCCGCGGCTACACCTTC
>.|.|TRBV5-7|TRBJ1-5
CASSLENQPQHF
TGTGCCAGCAGCTTAGAGAATCAGCCCCAGCATTTT
>.|few|TRBV7-9|TRBJ1-5
CASSLGVTENQPQHF
TGTGCCAGCAGCTTAGGGGTTACAGAGAATCAGCCCCAGCATTTT
>TRBD1|.|TRBV5-5|TRBJ1-1
CASSLLPGQGIMNTEAFF
TGTGCCAGCAGCCTCTTACCGGGACAGGGGATAATGAACACTGAAGCTTTCTTT
>.|.|TRBV7-2|TRBJ2-2
CASSLAEANTGELFF
TGTGCCAGCAGCTTAGCGGAGGCTAACACCGGGGAGCTGTTTTTT
>.|.|TRBV6-6|TRBJ2-5
CASSRDHKETQYF
TGTGCCAGCAGTCGTGACCATAAAGAGACCCAGTACTTC
>.|once|TRBV7-8|TRBJ2-1
CASSPRRESNEQFF
TGTGCCAGCAGCCCCCGTAGGGAGTCGAATGAGCAGTTCTTC